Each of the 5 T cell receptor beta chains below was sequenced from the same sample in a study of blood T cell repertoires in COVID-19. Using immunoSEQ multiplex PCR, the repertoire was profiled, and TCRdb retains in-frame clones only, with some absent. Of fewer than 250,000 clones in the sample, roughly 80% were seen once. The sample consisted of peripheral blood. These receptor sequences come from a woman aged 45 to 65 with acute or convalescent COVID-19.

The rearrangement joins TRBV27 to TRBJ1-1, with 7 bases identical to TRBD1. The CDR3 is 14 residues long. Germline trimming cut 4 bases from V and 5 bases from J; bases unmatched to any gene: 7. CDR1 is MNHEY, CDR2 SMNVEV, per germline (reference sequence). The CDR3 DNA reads TGTGCCAGCAGTTCCACACAGGGGCGGACTGAAGCTTTCTTT. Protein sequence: CASSSTQGRTEAFF.

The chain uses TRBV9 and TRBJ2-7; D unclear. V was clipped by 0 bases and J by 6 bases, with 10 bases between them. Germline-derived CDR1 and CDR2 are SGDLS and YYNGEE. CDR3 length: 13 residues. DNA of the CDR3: TGTGCCAGCAGCGTAGACCCAGTGTCCGAGCAGTACTTC. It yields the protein CASSVDPVSEQYF.

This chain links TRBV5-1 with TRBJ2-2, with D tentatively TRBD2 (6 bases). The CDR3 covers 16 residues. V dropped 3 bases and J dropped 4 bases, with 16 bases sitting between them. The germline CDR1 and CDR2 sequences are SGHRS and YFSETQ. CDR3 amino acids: CASSSGLSGGTGELFF. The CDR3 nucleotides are TGCGCCAGCAGCTCGGGGCTTAGCGGCGGCACCGGGGAGCTGTTTTTT. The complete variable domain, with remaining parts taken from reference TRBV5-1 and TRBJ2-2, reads KAGVTQTPRYLIKTRGQQVTLSCSPISGHRSVSWYQQTPGQGLQFLFEYFSETQRNKGNFPGRFSGRQFSNSRSEMNVSTLELGDSALYLCASSSGLSGGTGELFFGEGSRLTVL.

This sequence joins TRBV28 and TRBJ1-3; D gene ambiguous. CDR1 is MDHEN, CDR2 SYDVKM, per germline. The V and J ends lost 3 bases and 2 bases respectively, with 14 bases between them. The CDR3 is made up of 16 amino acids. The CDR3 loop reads CASSFSGTNPGNTIYF. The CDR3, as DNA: TGTGCCAGCAGTTTTTCGGGTACAAATCCTGGAAACACCATATATTTT.

The CDR3 region is CASTKGGTDTQYF. The CDR3 DNA reads as TGTGCCAGCACTAAGGGAGGCACAGATACGCAGTATTTT. The chain combines TRBV12-3 or TRBV12-4 with TRBJ2-3; the D gene is possibly TRBD2 (5 bases). The CDR3 has 13 amino acids. Trimming pared 7 bases from V and 1 base from J, leaving 9 bases between.